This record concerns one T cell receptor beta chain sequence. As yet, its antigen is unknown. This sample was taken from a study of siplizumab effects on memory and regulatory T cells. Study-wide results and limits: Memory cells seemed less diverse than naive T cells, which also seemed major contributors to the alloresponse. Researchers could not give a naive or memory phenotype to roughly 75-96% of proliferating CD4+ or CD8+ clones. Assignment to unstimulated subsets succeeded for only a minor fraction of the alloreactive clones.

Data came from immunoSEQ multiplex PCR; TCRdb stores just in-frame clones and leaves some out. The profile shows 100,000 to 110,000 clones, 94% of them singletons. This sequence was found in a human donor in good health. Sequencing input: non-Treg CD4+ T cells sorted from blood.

The CDR3 region has the DNA TGTGCCAGCAGCCTGAAACAGGGCGGAGAGCAGTACTTC. Translated: CASSLKQGGEQYF. The V gene is TRBV5-4, the J gene TRBJ2-7; possible D gene TRBD1, 6 bases. V lost 4 bases and J 7 bases, leaving 15 bases between the germline ends. Germline CDR1 and CDR2: SGHNT and YYREEE (reference sequence). This CDR3 contains 13 residues.